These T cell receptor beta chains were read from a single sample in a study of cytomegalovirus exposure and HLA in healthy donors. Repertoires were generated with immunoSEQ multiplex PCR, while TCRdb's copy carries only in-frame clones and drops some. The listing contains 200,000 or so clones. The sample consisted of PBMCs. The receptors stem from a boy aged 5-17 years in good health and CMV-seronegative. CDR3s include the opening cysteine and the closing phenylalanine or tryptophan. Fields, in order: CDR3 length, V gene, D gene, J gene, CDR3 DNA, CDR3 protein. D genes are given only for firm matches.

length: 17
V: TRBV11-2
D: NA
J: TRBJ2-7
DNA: TGTGCCAGCAGCTTTGAAACCCGGGCCAAAGACTACTACGAGCAGTACTTC
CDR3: CASSFETRAKDYYEQYF

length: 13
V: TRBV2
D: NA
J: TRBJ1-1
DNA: TGTGCCAGCAGTCGAGCCTCCAACACTGAAGCTTTCTTT
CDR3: CASSRASNTEAFF

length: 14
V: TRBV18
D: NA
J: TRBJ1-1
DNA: TGTGCCAGCTCACCTCTAGGGGCGAACACTGAAGCTTTCTTT
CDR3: CASSPLGANTEAFF

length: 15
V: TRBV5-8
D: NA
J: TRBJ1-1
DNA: TGTGCCAGCAGCTCTCAACAGGGACTAAACACTGAAGCTTTCTTT
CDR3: CASSSQQGLNTEAFF

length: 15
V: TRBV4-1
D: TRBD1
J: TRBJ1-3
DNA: TGCGCCAGCAGCACCCGACAGGGTTCGGGAAACACCATATATTTT
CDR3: CASSTRQGSGNTIYF

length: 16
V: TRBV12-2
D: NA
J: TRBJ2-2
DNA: TGTGCAAGTCGCCCAGCGGGAGAGGCGAACACCGGGGAGCTGTTTTTT
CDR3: CASRPAGEANTGELFF

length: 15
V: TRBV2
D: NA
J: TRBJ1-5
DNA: TGTGCCAGCAGTGAACAGGGGTTCGGCAATCAGCCCCAGCATTTT
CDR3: CASSEQGFGNQPQHF

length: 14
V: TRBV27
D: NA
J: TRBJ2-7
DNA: TGTGCCAGCAGTTCCGTGGACAGCAACGACGAGCAGTACTTC
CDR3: CASSSVDSNDEQYF

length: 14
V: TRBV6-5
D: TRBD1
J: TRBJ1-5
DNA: TGTGCCAGCAGCAGACAGGGGCCGAGTCAGCCCCAGCATTTT
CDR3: CASSRQGPSQPQHF

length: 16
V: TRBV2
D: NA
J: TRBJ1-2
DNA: TGTGCCAGCAGGGCGTTGCGGGGCGAGCCGATCTATGGCTACACCTTC
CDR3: CASRALRGEPIYGYTF

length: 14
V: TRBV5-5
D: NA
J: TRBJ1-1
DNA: TGTGCCAGCAGCTTCCTGGGGGCGGACACTGAAGCTTTCTTT
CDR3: CASSFLGADTEAFF

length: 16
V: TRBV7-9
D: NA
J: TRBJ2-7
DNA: TGTGCCAGCAGCTCCCCTATAGGAGGGGGCAAATACGAGCAGTACTTC
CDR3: CASSSPIGGGKYEQYF

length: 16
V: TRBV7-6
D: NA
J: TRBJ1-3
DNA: TGTGCCAGCAGCCAAGGGGCAGGGAAGAGGGGAAACACCATATATTTT
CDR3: CASSQGAGKRGNTIYF

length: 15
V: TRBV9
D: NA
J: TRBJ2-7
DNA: TGTGCCAGCAGCCCAACATTCCTGCCGCGGGACGAGCAGTACTTC
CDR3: CASSPTFLPRDEQYF

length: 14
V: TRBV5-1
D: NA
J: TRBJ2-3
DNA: TGCGCCAGCAGCCAAGACAAAAGAACAGATACGCAGTATTTT
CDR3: CASSQDKRTDTQYF

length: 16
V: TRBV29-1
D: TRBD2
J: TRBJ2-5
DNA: TGCAGCGTTGAAGATCCGTCTAGCGGGGGGGAAGAGACCCAGTACTTC
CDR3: CSVEDPSSGGEETQYF

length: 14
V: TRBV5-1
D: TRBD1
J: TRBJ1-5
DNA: TGCGCCAGCAGCGTAGACAGGGGTGGACAGCCCCAGCATTTT
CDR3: CASSVDRGGQPQHF

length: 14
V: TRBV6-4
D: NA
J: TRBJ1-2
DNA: TGTGCCAGCAGTGACTCGAAAGCACCCTATGGCTACACCTTC
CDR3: CASSDSKAPYGYTF

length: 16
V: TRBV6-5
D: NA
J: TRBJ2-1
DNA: TGTGCCAGCAGTTCCCCCGGGACTTCCATTTACAATGAGCAGTTCTTC
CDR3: CASSSPGTSIYNEQFF

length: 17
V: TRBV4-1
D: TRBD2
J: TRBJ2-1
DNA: TGCGCCAGCAGCCTACGTGATCTAGCGGTCTCCTACAATGAGCAGTTCTTC
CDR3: CASSLRDLAVSYNEQFF

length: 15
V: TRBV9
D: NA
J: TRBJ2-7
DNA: TGTGCCAGCAGCCCCCAATCTTTTTCCGGCTACGAGCAGTACTTC
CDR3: CASSPQSFSGYEQYF

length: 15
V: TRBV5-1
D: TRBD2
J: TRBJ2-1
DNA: TGCGCCAGCAGCCCGTTGGCGGGGGGGCCACTTGAGCAGTTCTTC
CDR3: CASSPLAGGPLEQFF